This T cell receptor beta chain was recovered during a study of blood T cell repertoires in COVID-19. Sequenced by immunoSEQ multiplex PCR; TCRdb stores in-frame clones only, minus some. In the table there are some 20,000 clones, about nine tenths of which are singletons. With 0 bases clipped from V and 8 bases from J, the junction kept 6 bases outside the gene matches. The CDR3 is made up of 15 amino acids. Germline V gene sequence: CDR1 LGHDT, CDR2 YNNKEL (reference sequence). The receptor was isolated from a man in his fifties or sixties with active COVID-19. The chain combines TRBV3-1 (or the pseudogene TRBV3-2) with TRBJ2-1, with 8 positions matching TRBD1. The sample consisted of peripheral blood. The DNA of the CDR3 is TGTGCCAGCAGCCAAGATCGGACAGGGTACCATGAGCAGTTCTTC. This codes for CASSQDRTGYHEQFF.